What follows describes a single T cell receptor (beta chain). Its antigen is as yet unknown. This sample stems from a study of cytomegalovirus exposure and HLA in healthy donors. Points from the study as a whole: Researchers catalogued about 160 TCR beta chains as cytomegalovirus-associated.

Germline V lookup: CDR1 SGHRS, CDR2 YFSETQ. With 5 bases clipped from V and 4 bases from J, the junction kept 7 bases outside the gene matches. This CDR3 has 14 residues. The PCR used 60 Vbeta and 13 Jbeta primers. This table comes from immunoSEQ multiplex PCR, and its TCRdb copy is limited to in-frame clones, with some not included. The sample yields 100,000 to 150,000 clones, about three quarters seen once. The source of this sequence is a middle-aged woman in good health and CMV-seronegative. The rearrangement uses TRBV5-1 and TRBJ2-7; 9 nucleotides align to TRBD2. Source material: PBMCs. The CDR3 region is CASSGTSYGYEQYF. CDR3 DNA: TGCGCCAGCAGTGGGACTAGCTATGGGTACGAGCAGTACTTC. The full variable domain, rest sourced from reference TRBV5-1 and TRBJ2-7, is KAGVTQTPRYLIKTRGQQVTLSCSPISGHRSVSWYQQTPGQGLQFLFEYFSETQRNKGNFPGRFSGRQFSNSRSEMNVSTLELGDSALYLCASSGTSYGYEQYFGPGTRLTVT.